These 10 T cell receptor beta chains share one sample of origin, sequenced in a study of T cell changes during pregnancy in multiple sclerosis. Produced via immunoSEQ multiplex PCR; TCRdb's table is partial and in-frame only. The data contain roughly 60,000 clones, around 90% of them singletons. The source was peripheral blood, collected before pregnancy. The receptors were sampled from a female donor with multiple sclerosis, enrolled in a pregnancy study.

CDR3 bases: TGTGCCAGCAGCCCGGGACTAGCGGGGAGGGAGACCCAGTACTTC. This codes for CASSPGLAGRETQYF. This chain joins TRBV7-8 and TRBJ2-5; 13 bases agree with TRBD2. Germline V CDR1 and CDR2: SGHVS, FQNEAQ. CDR3 length: 15 amino acids. The V and J ends lost 5 bases and 5 bases, in that order; junction bases with no gene match: 5. Combining the CDR3 with reference TRBV7-8 and TRBJ2-5 gives the whole variable domain GAGVSQSPRYKVAKRGQDVALRCDPISGHVSLFWYQQALGQGPEFLTYFQNEAQLDKSGLPSDRFFAERPEGSVSTLKIQRTQQEDSAVYLCASSPGLAGRETQYFGPGTRLLVL.

J is TRBJ2-7 and V is TRBV5-6; D call uncertain. The V end was cut by 0 bases, the J end by 1 base, with 11 bases between. Germline-derived CDR1 and CDR2 are SGHDT and YYEEEE. The CDR3 has 15 residues. The DNA for the CDR3 is TGTGCCAGCAGCTTGGGACAATTAAAGTCCTACGAGCAGTACTTC. This encodes CASSLGQLKSYEQYF. Filled out from reference TRBV5-6 and TRBJ2-7, the complete variable domain reads DAGVTQSPTHLIKTRGQQVTLRCSPKSGHDTVSWYQQALGQGPQFIFQYYEEEERQRGNFPDRFSGHQFPNYSSELNVNALLLGDSALYLCASSLGQLKSYEQYFGPGTRLTVT.

CDR3 nucleotide sequence: TGTGCCACCCGTCTTTCCGACACTGAAGCTTTCTTT. Protein: CATRLSDTEAFF. The chain links TRBV10-3 to TRBJ1-1, with unresolved D. The germline gives CDR1 ENHRY, CDR2 SYGVKD. The CDR3 sequence is 12 residues long. Deletions cut 10 bases from V and 3 bases from J, with 12 bases between.

The chain is built from TRBV7-2 and TRBJ1-1, with a possible D match to TRBD1 (6 bases). CDR1 and CDR2 (germline): SGHTA, FQGNSA. The length of the CDR3 is 14 residues. The germline V and J ends were trimmed by 5 bases and 0 bases, with 10 bases remaining between them. The DNA of the CDR3 is TGTGCCAGCAGCGTGGGACAACTGAACACTGAAGCTTTCTTT. Its protein is CASSVGQLNTEAFF.

The genes are TRBV19 and TRBJ2-2, with TRBD1 matching 7 bases. V was clipped by 7 bases and J by 7 bases; unmatched bases: 12. The CDR3 is made up of 15 amino acids. Germline lookup yields CDR1 LNHDA and CDR2 SQIVND (reference sequence). In DNA form, the CDR3 reads TGTGCCAGTACCACCTGGGGACAGTATGGCGGGGAGCTGTTTTTT. Its protein is CASTTWGQYGGELFF.

The V call is TRBV2, the J call TRBJ2-2; 8 bases line up with TRBD1. This CDR3 comprises 15 residues. V trimming: 5 bases; J trimming: 3 bases; junction bases outside the gene matches: 5. CDR1 is SNHLY and CDR2 is FYNNEI in the germline V gene. As DNA, the CDR3 is TGTGCCAGCAGTCGGACAGGGAAGTACACCGGGGAGCTGTTTTTT. Residues: CASSRTGKYTGELFF.

The chain links TRBV27 to TRBJ1-5; 8 positions agree with TRBD1. Germline V gene data show CDR1 as MNHEY and CDR2 as SMNVEV (reference sequence). The CDR3 length is 15 residues. The trim removed 4 bases at V and 3 bases at J, leaving 5 bases unmatched. Written as DNA, the CDR3 is TGTGCCAGCAGTTCCCAGGGGGCGGTCAATCAGCCCCAGCATTTT. Translated: CASSSQGAVNQPQHF.

The chain carries TRBV7-3 and TRBJ2-6, with a possible D match to TRBD2 (5 bases). The length of the CDR3 is 15 residues. Germline CDR1 SGHTA, CDR2 FQGTGA. Trimming cost V 2 bases and J 7 bases, with 12 bases left between them. The CDR3 reads CASSLLPGSANVLTF. CDR3 bases: TGTGCCAGCAGCTTATTGCCGGGATCAGCCAACGTCCTGACTTTC.

The rearrangement links TRBV7-2 to TRBJ2-3; D may be TRBD2 (7 bases). Germline V gene data show CDR1 as SGHTA and CDR2 as FQGNSA. The ends were cut back, 4 bases at V and 2 bases at J, with 13 bases in the middle. The CDR3 length is 15 residues. For the CDR3, the DNA is TGTGCCAGCAGCTGGGGGGGCGGTAACACAGATACGCAGTATTTT. Amino acid sequence: CASSWGGGNTDTQYF.

V usage is TRBV2 and J usage is TRBJ2-7; possible D gene TRBD1, 6 bases. Germline V gives CDR1 SNHLY, CDR2 FYNNEI. The V end lost 3 bases, the J end lost 9 bases, and 12 bases lay between the germline ends. The CDR3 contains 12 residues. The CDR3 nucleotides read TGTGCCAGCAGTGATACAGGGCTTGGGCAGTACTTC. Amino acids: CASSDTGLGQYF.